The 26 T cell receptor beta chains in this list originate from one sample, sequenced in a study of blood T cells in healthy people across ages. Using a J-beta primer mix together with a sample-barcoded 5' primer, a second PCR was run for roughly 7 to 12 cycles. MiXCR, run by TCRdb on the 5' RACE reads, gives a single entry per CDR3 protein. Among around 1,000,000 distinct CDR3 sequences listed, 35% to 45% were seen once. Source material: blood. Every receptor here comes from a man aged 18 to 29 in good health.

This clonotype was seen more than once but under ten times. This CDR3 reads CSVGQDGRETQYF. CDR3 DNA sequence: TGCAGCGTTGGACAGGACGGCCGAGAGACCCAGTACTTC. The rearrangement uses TRBV29-1 and TRBJ2-5; tentative D call: TRBD1 (6 bases). V dropped 4 bases and J dropped 4 bases, with 13 bases sitting between them. The CDR3 spans 13 residues. CDR1 SQVTM and CDR2 ANQGSEA come from the germline V gene.

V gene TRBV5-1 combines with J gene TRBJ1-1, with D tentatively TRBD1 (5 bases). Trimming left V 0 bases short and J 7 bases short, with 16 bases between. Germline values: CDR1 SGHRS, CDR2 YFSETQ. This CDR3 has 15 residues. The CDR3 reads CASSLANRAQGEAFF. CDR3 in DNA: TGCGCCAGCAGCTTGGCCAATCGGGCCCAGGGTGAAGCTTTCTTT. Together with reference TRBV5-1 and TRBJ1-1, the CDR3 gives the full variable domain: KAGVTQTPRYLIKTRGQQVTLSCSPISGHRSVSWYQQTPGQGLQFLFEYFSETQRNKGNFPGRFSGRQFSNSRSEMNVSTLELGDSALYLCASSLANRAQGEAFFGQGTRLTVV.

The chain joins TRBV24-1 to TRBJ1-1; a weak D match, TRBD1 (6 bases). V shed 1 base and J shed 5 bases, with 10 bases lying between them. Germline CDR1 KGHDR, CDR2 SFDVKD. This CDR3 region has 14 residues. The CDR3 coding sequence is TGTGCCACCAGTGATTTAAAGGGGGGGACTGAAGCTTTCTTT. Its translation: CATSDLKGGTEAFF.

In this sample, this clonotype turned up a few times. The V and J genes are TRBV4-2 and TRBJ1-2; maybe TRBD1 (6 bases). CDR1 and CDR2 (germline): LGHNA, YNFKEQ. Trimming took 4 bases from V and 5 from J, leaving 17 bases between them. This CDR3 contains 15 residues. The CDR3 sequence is CASSPTGGAYYGYTF. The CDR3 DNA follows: TGTGCCAGCAGCCCGACCGGGGGCGCATATTATGGCTACACCTTC.

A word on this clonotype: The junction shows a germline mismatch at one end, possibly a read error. The DNA for the CDR3 is TGTGTCAGCAGCGCTAGGGACAGGGGGGGAAATGAGCAGTTCTTC. Translated: CVSSARDRGGNEQFF. V usage is TRBV7-8 and J usage is TRBJ2-1, with 11 bases lining up with TRBD1. The CDR3 contains 15 residues. Germline CDR1 is SGHVS and CDR2 is FQNEAQ.

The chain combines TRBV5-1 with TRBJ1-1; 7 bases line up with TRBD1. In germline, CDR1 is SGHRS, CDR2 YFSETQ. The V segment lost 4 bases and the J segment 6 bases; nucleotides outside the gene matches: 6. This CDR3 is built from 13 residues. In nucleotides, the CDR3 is TGCGCCAGCAGCGCCCTTCAGGGGGCTGAAGCTTTCTTT. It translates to CASSALQGAEAFF.

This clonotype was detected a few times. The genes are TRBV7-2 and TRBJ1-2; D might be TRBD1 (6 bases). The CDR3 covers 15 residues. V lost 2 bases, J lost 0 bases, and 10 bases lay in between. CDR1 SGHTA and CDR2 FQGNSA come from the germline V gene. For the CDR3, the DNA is TGTGCCAGCAGCTTACGCAGGGGAGCTAACTATGGCTACACCTTC. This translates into CASSLRRGANYGYTF.

Here the CDR3 reads CAISEADSEQFF. The CDR3 DNA is TGTGCCATCAGTGAGGCAGACAGTGAGCAGTTCTTC. V is TRBV10-3 and J is TRBJ2-1; D perhaps matches TRBD1 (5 bases). V was trimmed by 2 bases and J by 9 bases, leaving 8 bases between them. The CDR3 spans 12 residues. Germline CDR1 and CDR2: ENHRY and SYGVKD.

CDR3 in DNA: TGTGCCAGCAGCTTTCAAGCGGGGGGTGGAAATGAGCAGTTCTTC. Translated: CASSFQAGGGNEQFF. The genes are TRBV5-4 and TRBJ2-1, with 9 positions matching TRBD2. The CDR3 length is 15 residues. Germline trimming cut 2 bases from V and 7 bases from J; bases unmatched to any gene: 7. Per the germline V gene, CDR1 is SGHNT and CDR2 is YYREEE (reference sequence).

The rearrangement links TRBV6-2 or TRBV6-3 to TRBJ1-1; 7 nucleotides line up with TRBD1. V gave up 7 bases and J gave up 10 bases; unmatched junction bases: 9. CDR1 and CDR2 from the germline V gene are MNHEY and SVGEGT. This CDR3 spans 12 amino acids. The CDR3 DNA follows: TGTGCCAGCAATGAGGGGGCGCGCCGAGCTTTCTTT. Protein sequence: CASNEGARRAFF.

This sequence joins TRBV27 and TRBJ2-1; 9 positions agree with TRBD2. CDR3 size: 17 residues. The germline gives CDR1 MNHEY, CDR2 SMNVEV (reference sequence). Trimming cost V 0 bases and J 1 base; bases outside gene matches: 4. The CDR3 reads CASSLSSSGTSYNEQFF. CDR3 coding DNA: TGTGCCAGCAGTTTATCTTCTAGCGGGACGTCCTACAATGAGCAGTTCTTC.

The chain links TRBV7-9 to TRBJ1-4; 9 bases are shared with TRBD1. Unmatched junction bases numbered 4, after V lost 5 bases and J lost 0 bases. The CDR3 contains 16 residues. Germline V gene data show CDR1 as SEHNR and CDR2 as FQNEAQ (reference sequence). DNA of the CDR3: TGTGCCAGCAGCCCCGACAGGGGGTCAACTAATGAAAAACTGTTTTTT. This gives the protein CASSPDRGSTNEKLFF.

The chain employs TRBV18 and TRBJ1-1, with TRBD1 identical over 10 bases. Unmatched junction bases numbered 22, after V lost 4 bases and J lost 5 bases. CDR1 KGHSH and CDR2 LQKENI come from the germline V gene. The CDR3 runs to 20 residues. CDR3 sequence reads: CASSRDLVDARDRGQTEAFF. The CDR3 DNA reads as TGTGCCAGCTCACGGGACCTTGTCGACGCCCGGGACAGGGGTCAAACTGAAGCTTTCTTT. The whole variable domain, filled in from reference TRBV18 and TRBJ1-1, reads NAGVMQNPRHLVRRRGQEARLRCSPMKGHSHVYWYRQLPEEGLKFMVYLQKENIIDESGMPKERFSAEFPKEGPSILRIQQVVRGDSAAYFCASSRDLVDARDRGQTEAFFGQGTRLTVV.

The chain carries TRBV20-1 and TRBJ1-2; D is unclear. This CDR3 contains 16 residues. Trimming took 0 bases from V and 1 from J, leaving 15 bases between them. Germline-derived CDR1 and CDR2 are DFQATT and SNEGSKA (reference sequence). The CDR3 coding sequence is TGCAGTGCTAGAGATGGAGCAAAGGACGGTAACTATGGCTACACCTTC. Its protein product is CSARDGAKDGNYGYTF.

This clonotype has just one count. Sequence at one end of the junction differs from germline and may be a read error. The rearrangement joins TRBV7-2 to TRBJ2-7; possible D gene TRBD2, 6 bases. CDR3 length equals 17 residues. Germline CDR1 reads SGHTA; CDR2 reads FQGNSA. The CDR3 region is CANSLDFGGTFAYEQYF. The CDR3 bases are TGTGCCAACAGCTTAGATTTTGGGGGGACTTTCGCCTACGAGCAGTACTTC.

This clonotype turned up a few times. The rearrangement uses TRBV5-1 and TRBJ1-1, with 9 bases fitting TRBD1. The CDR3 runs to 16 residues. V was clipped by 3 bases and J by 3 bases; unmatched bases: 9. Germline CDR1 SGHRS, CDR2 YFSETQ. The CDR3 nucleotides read TGCGCCAGCAGCTCCCGGGACAGGGACCTGGACACTGAAGCTTTCTTT. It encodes CASSSRDRDLDTEAFF.

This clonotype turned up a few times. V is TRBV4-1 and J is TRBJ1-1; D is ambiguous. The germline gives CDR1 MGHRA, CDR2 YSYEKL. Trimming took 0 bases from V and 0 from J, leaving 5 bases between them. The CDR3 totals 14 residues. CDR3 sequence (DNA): TGCGCCAGCAGCCAAGAACAGATGAACACTGAAGCTTTCTTT. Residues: CASSQEQMNTEAFF.

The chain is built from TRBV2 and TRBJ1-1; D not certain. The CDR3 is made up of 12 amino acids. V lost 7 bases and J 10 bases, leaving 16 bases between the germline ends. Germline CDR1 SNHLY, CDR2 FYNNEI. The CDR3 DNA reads TGTGCCAGCACCCCACGGGCCTTTGGAGCTTTCTTT. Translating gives CASTPRAFGAFF.

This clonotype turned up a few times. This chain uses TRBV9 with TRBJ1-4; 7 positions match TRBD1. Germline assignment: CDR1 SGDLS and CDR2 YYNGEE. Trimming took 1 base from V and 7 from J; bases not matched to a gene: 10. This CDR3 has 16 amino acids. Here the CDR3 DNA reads TGTGCCAGCAGCGTAACGGGGACAGCCAGTAGTGAAAAACTGTTTTTT. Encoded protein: CASSVTGTASSEKLFF.

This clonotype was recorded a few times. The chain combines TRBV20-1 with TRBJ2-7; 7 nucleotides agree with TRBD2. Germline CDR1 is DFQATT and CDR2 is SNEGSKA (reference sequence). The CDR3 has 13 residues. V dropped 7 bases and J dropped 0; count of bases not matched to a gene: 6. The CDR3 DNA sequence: TGCAGTGTCGCTAGCGGATACTCCTACGAGCAGTACTTC. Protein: CSVASGYSYEQYF.

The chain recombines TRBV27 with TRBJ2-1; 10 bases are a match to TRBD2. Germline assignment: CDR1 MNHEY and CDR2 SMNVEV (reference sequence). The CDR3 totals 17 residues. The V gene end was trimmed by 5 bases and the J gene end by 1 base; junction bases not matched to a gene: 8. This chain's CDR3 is CASSGQLAGLSYNEQFF. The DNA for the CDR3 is TGTGCCAGCAGTGGGCAACTAGCGGGGCTTTCCTACAATGAGCAGTTCTTC.

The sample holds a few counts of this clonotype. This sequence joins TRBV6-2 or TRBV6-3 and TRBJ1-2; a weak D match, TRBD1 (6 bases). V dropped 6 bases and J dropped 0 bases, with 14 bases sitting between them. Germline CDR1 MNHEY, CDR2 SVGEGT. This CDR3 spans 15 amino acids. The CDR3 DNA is TGTGCCAGCAGCTCTTACAGGGAGACTAACTATGGCTACACCTTC. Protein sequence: CASSSYRETNYGYTF.

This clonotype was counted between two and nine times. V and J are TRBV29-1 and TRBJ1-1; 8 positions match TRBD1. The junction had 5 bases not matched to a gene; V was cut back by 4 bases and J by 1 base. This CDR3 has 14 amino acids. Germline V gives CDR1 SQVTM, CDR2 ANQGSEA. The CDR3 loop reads CSVATGGSNTEAFF. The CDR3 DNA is TGCAGCGTTGCCACAGGGGGATCGAACACTGAAGCTTTCTTT. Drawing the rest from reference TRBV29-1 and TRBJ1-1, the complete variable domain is SAVISQKPSRDICQRGTSLTIQCQVDSQVTMMFWYRQQPGQSLTLIATANQGSEATYESGFVIDKFPISRPNLTFSTLTVSNMSPEDSSIYLCSVATGGSNTEAFFGQGTRLTVV.

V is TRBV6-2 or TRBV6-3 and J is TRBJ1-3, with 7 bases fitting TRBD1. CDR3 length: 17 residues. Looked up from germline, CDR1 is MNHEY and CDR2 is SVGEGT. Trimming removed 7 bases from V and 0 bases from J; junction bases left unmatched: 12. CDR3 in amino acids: CASTCAGTAASGNTIYF. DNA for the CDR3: TGTGCCAGCACATGCGCCGGGACAGCCGCCTCTGGAAACACCATATATTTT.

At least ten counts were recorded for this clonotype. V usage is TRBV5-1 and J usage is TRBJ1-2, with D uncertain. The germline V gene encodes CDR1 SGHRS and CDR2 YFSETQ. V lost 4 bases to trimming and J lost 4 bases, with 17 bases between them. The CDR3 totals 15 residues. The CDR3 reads CASSRGNSAPYGYTF. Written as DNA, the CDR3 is TGCGCCAGCAGCCGTGGTAATTCGGCCCCCTATGGCTACACCTTC.

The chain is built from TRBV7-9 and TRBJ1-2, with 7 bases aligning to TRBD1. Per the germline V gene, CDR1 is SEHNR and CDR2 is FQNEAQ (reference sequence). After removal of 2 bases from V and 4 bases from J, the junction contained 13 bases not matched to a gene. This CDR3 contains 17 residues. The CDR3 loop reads CASSLWRGTETFYGYTF. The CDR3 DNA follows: TGTGCCAGCAGCTTATGGAGGGGGACAGAGACTTTCTATGGCTACACCTTC.